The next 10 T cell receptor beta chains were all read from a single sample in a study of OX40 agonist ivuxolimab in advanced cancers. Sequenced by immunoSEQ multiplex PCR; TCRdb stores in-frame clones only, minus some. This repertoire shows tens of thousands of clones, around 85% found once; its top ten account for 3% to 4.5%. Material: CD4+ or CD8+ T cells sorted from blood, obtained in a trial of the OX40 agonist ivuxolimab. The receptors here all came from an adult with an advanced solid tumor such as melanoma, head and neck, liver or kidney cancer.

This CDR3 reads CASSFPGGYEQYF. The CDR3 nucleotides read TGTGCCAGCAGTTTCCCCGGGGGGTACGAGCAGTACTTC. The J gene is TRBJ2-5, the V gene TRBV6-7, with 7 nucleotides matching TRBD2. TRBJ2-7 explains the end of the DNA better; the J call may be wrong. TRBV6-7 falls under the ORF class, with uncertain function. This CDR3 region has 13 residues.

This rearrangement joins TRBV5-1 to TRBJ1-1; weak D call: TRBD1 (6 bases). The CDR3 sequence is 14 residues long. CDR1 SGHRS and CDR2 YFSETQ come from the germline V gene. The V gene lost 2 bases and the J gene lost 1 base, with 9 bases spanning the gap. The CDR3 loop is CASSFGQRNTEAFF. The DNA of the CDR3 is TGCGCCAGCAGCTTTGGACAGCGGAACACTGAAGCTTTCTTT.

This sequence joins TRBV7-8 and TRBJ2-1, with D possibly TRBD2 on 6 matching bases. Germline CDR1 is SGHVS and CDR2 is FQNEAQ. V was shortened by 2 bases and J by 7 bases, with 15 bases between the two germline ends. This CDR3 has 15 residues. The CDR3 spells CASSLSGGILNEQFF. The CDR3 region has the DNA TGTGCCAGCAGCTTATCCGGGGGTATACTTAATGAGCAGTTCTTC.

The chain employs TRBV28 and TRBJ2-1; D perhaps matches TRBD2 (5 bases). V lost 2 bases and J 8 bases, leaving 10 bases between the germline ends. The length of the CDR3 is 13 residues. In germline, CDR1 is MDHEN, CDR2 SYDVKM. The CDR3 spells CASSLTGKDEQFF. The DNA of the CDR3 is TGTGCCAGCAGTTTAACGGGGAAGGATGAGCAGTTCTTC.

The CDR3 DNA sequence: TGTGCTAGTGGTTTGGTTCCTCGTTGGGGGGCCTCGGGCTCCTACGAGCAGTACTTC. Its translation: CASGLVPRWGASGSYEQYF. V and J are TRBV12-5 and TRBJ2-7, with D tentatively TRBD1 or TRBD2 (6 bases each). This CDR3 spans 19 amino acids. Between the trimmed V and J ends, which lost 0 bases and 0 bases, there was a span of 21 bases. Germline V lookup: CDR1 LGHNT, CDR2 FRNRAP.

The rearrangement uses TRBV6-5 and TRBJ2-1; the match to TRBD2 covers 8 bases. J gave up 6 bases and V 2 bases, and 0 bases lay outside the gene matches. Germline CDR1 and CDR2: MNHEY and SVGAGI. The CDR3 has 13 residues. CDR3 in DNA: TGTGCCAGCAGTTACAGCGGGAGCAATGAGCAGTTCTTC. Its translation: CASSYSGSNEQFF.

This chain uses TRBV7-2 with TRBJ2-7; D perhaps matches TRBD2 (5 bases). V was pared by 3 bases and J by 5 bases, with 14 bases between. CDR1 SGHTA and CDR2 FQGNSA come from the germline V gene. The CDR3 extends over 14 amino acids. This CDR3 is CASSFVGNMDEQYF. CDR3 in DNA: TGTGCCAGCAGCTTCGTCGGGAATATGGACGAGCAGTACTTC.

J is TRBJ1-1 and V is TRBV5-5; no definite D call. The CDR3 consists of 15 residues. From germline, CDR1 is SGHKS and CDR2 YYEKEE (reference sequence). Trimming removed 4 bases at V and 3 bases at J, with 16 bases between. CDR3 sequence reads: CASSLLTGEDTEAFF. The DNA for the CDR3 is TGTGCCAGCAGCCTACTTACTGGGGAGGACACTGAAGCTTTCTTT.

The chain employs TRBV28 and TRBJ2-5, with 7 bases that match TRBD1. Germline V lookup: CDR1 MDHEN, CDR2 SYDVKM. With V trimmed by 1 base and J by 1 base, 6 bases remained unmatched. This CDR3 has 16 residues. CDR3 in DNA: TGTGCCAGCAGTTTATACCCCGGGGACAGCCAAGAGACCCAGTACTTC. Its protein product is CASSLYPGDSQETQYF.

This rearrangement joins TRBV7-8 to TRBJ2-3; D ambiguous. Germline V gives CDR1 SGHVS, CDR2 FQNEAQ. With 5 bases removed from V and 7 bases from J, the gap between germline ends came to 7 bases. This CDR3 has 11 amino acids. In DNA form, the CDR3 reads TGTGCCAGCAGCGAGCTTTATACGCAGTATTTT. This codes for CASSELYTQYF.